The sequence of this T cell receptor beta chain was determined in a study of cytomegalovirus exposure and HLA in healthy donors. Study-wide results and caveats: Cytomegalovirus association was listed for around 180 TCR beta chains.

Worth noting for this clone: Its antigen is currently unknown.

Using immunoSEQ multiplex PCR, the repertoire was profiled, and TCRdb retains in-frame clones only, with some absent. Found here are hundreds of thousands of clones, 86% of them singletons; the top ten hold about 0.8%. V was shortened by 1 base and J by 4 bases, with 20 bases between the two germline ends. Germline assignment: CDR1 MGHRA and CDR2 YSYEKL. This CDR3 has 18 amino acids. The sample consisted of PBMCs. The chain employs TRBV4-1 and TRBJ1-3, with D uncertain. This sequence originates from a woman aged 18 to 35 in good health and CMV-seronegative. CDR3 sequence: CASSQVGRGGQIGNTIYF. Written as DNA, the CDR3 is TGCGCCAGCAGCCAAGTCGGCCGGGGAGGTCAGATAGGAAACACCATATATTTT.